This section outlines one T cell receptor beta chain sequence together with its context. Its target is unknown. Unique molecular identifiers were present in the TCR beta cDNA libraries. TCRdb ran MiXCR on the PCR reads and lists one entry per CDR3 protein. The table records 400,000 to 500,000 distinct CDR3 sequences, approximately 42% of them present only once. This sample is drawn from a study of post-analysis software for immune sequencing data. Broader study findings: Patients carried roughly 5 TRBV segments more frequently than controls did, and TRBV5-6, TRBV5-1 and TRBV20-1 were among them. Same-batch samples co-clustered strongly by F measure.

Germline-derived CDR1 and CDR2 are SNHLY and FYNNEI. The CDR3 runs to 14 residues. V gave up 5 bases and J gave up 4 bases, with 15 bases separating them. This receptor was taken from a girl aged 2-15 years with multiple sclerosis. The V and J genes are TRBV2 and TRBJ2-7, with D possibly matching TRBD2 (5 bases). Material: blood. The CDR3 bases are TGTGCCAGCAGTAAGGTGGGAGAGCTTTACGAGCAGTACTTC. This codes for CASSKVGELYEQYF.